This T cell receptor beta chain was found in a study of blood T cell repertoires in COVID-19. TCRdb's table, derived via immunoSEQ multiplex PCR, lists solely in-frame clones and lacks some. The data show 300,000 to 400,000 clones, 75% to 90% seen once. V lost 1 base and J 3 bases, leaving 13 bases between the germline ends. Germline V gene data show CDR1 as SGDLS and CDR2 as YYNGEE. The CDR3 contains 15 residues. This sequence originates from a man younger than 30 who had recovered from COVID-19. The chain links TRBV9 to TRBJ1-2; D gene ambiguous. Sequencing used PBMCs or T cells enriched from blood (not recorded which). The CDR3 spells CASSVSVAQHYGYTF. DNA of the CDR3: TGTGCCAGCAGCGTATCAGTGGCACAGCACTATGGCTACACCTTC.